This TCR beta chain was identified during a study of blood T cell repertoires in COVID-19. Overall study context: Both acute and convalescent COVID-19 samples were obtained from the United States, Italy and Spain. The analysed material was cDNA or gDNA that came from T cells, B-cell-depleted T cells, or PBMCs.

There are 15 residues in the CDR3. The junction had 4 bases not matched to a gene; V was cut back by 4 bases and J by 5 bases. Germline-derived CDR1 and CDR2 are SGDLS and YYNGEE. Authors' processing steps: Estimation of nucleated cell counts was performed using reference gene primer amplification. Repertoires were generated with immunoSEQ multiplex PCR, while TCRdb's copy carries only in-frame clones and drops some. V, J and clone size are those of that table, while D and trimming were read from the DNA. The repertoire has approximately 74,000 clones, roughly 80% of them found once; the top ten carry roughly 4.8%.

The chain is built from TRBV9 and TRBJ1-5; 12 nucleotides agree with TRBD1. The sequenced sample consisted of peripheral blood. The receptor's source is a woman older than 75 with active or convalescent COVID-19. The CDR3 spells CASSKGTGGYQPQHF. In nucleotides, the CDR3 is TGTGCCAGCAGCAAAGGGACAGGGGGCTATCAGCCCCAGCATTTT.